A selection of T cell receptor beta chains follows, all from one sample in a study of T cells after yellow fever vaccination. TCRdb reprocessed the 5' RACE reads via MiXCR and lists one record per CDR3 protein. The table includes around 63,000 distinct CDR3 sequences, approximately 7% detected once. The material was CD8+ T cells sorted from PBMCs, obtained 15 days after the yellow fever booster vaccination. The receptor source for this set is a man aged 30-40 years who received the YFV17D yellow fever vaccine. Each CDR3 is given with its conserved first and last residue. Fields, in order: J gene, V gene, clone size, D gene, CDR3 protein, CDR3 DNA. A D gene is named only where the DNA matches it firmly. Size is stated for part of the rows, as once, few or many counts, or as a class when the clone is expanded.

TRBJ2-1 TRBV28 many . CASSLTGGNEQFF TGTGCCAGCAGTCTCACAGGCGGCAATGAGCAGTTCTTC
TRBJ2-1 TRBV6-5 many . CASNSGGSYNEQFF TGTGCCAGCAACTCCGGCGGCTCCTACAATGAGCAGTTCTTC
TRBJ2-7 TRBV7-3 many TRBD1 CASSPPGQVTYEQYF TGTGCCAGCAGCCCCCCTGGACAGGTTACCTACGAGCAGTACTTC
TRBJ2-7 TRBV23-1 . . CASSRQDEQYF TGCGCCAGCAGTAGACAGGACGAGCAGTACTTC
TRBJ1-2 TRBV7-2 many . CASSLGGLEVYGYTF TGTGCCAGCAGCTTAGGGGGACTAGAAGTCTATGGCTACACCTTC
TRBJ1-2 TRBV7-8 many . CASSLFPPTEAIYGYTF TGTGCCAGCAGCTTATTCCCTCCGACGGAGGCAATATATGGCTACACCTTC
TRBJ2-1 TRBV20-1 many . CSARVAVLISYNEQFF TGCAGTGCTAGAGTTGCGGTCCTTATCTCCTACAATGAGCAGTTCTTC
TRBJ2-5 TRBV6-5 few . CASSYSTVETQYF TGTGCCAGCAGTTATAGTACGGTCGAGACCCAGTACTTC
TRBJ2-7 TRBV6-5 many TRBD2 CASSYSTGTIYEQYF TGTGCCAGCAGTTACTCCACCGGGACTATCTACGAGCAGTACTTC
TRBJ1-2 TRBV6-1 many . CASSELEGHGYTF TGTGCCAGCAGTGAATTAGAAGGTCATGGCTACACCTTC
TRBJ2-3 TRBV29-1 many . CSAIPGPDTQYF TGCAGCGCCATCCCGGGGCCAGATACGCAGTATTTT
TRBJ2-3 TRBV11-2 . . CASSLDITDTQYF TGTGCCAGCAGCTTAGATATCACAGATACGCAGTATTTT
TRBJ2-2 TRBV7-9 . . CASSHDSGVGELFF TGTGCCAGCAGCCACGACAGTGGGGTCGGGGAGCTGTTTTTT
TRBJ2-4 TRBV3-1 many . CASSQAGLERYF TGTGCCAGCAGCCAAGCAGGTTTGGAGAGGTACTTC
TRBJ2-1 TRBV25-1 many . CASSVWNEQFF TGTGCCAGCAGTGTCTGGAATGAGCAGTTCTTC
TRBJ2-7 TRBV6-2/TRBV6-3 . TRBD2 CASSYSIGETTSPSYEQYF TGTGCCAGCAGTTACTCGATCGGGGAGACGACTAGCCCCTCCTACGAGCAGTACTTC
TRBJ1-2 TRBV5-6 few . CASSWINRERDGYTF TGTGCCAGCAGCTGGATAAACAGGGAACGCGATGGCTACACCTTC
TRBJ2-6 TRBV29-1 few . CSVGAPGSGANVLTF TGCAGCGTTGGGGCCCCAGGGTCCGGGGCCAACGTCCTGACTTTC
TRBJ1-4 TRBV7-2 many . CASSLVAATNEKLFF TGTGCCAGCAGCTTAGTTGCAGCAACTAATGAAAAACTGTTTTTT
TRBJ2-1 TRBV28 few . CASTARPYNEQFF TGTGCCAGCACGGCGAGACCCTACAATGAGCAGTTCTTC
TRBJ2-3 TRBV15 many . CATSSSYRDTQYF TGTGCCACCAGCAGTTCCTACCGAGATACGCAGTATTTT
TRBJ1-1 TRBV12-3/TRBV12-4 many TRBD1 CASSLGQFEAFF TGTGCCAGCAGTTTGGGACAGTTTGAAGCTTTCTTT
TRBJ2-3 TRBV4-3 many TRBD2 CASSLGVAGVNTDTQYF TGCGCCAGCAGCCTCGGAGTAGCGGGAGTGAACACAGATACGCAGTATTTT
TRBJ2-5 TRBV6-5 many . CASSYALQETQYF TGTGCCAGCAGTTACGCGCTCCAAGAGACCCAGTACTTC
TRBJ2-2 TRBV29-1 many . CSVLPTAVSNTGELFF TGCAGCGTCCTCCCCACAGCGGTCTCGAACACCGGGGAGCTGTTTTTT
TRBJ2-7 TRBV29-1 many TRBD2 CSVVGGRLSYEQYF TGCAGCGTTGTGGGCGGGAGACTCTCCTACGAGCAGTACTTC
TRBJ2-3 TRBV7-9 many . CASSPRGDTDTQYF TGTGCCAGCAGCCCCAGGGGCGACACAGATACGCAGTATTTT
TRBJ2-1 TRBV5-1 many TRBD2 CASSNSPGAATLAGAGDEQFF TGCGCCAGCAGCAATTCTCCAGGGGCGGCCACCCTAGCGGGAGCGGGGGATGAGCAGTTCTTC
TRBJ2-7 TRBV27 many TRBD2 CASSELAGDYEQYF TGTGCCAGCAGTGAACTAGCGGGAGACTACGAGCAGTACTTC
TRBJ2-5 TRBV4-3 many . CASSHEYWETQYF TGCGCCAGCAGCCATGAATATTGGGAGACCCAGTACTTC
TRBJ1-5 TRBV19 few . CASKIAGLGQPQHF TGTGCCAGTAAGATAGCTGGTCTGGGTCAGCCCCAGCATTTT
TRBJ2-1 TRBV4-2 many . CASRLYDNEQFF TGTGCCAGCAGGCTGTACGACAATGAGCAGTTCTTC
TRBJ2-2 TRBV15 many TRBD2 CATSSPSGMEINGELFF TGTGCCACCAGCAGCCCTAGCGGCATGGAGATTAACGGGGAGCTGTTTTTT
TRBJ1-1 TRBV4-2 medium-sized TRBD1 CASSHKDRGNTEAFF TGTGCCAGCAGCCACAAGGACAGGGGAAACACTGAAGCTTTCTTT
TRBJ2-1 TRBV29-1 . TRBD2 CSAGTSGSSYNEQFF TGCAGCGCTGGGACTAGTGGGAGCTCCTACAATGAGCAGTTCTTC
TRBJ2-3 TRBV24-1 many . CATSDRRGVDTQYF TGTGCCACCAGTGACCGGAGGGGGGTGGATACGCAGTATTTT
TRBJ2-5 TRBV7-9 many . CASSFPAGKGETQYF TGTGCCAGCAGCTTCCCGGCCGGTAAAGGAGAGACCCAGTACTTC
TRBJ2-2 TRBV6-5 . TRBD2 CASSYSLAEANTGELFF TGTGCCAGCAGCTACAGCCTAGCGGAAGCGAACACCGGGGAGCTGTTTTTT
TRBJ2-1 TRBV12-3/TRBV12-4 many TRBD2 CASGSGSEFF TGTGCCAGCGGTAGCGGGAGCGAATTCTTC
TRBJ2-7 TRBV7-2 many . CASSSNYEQYF TGTGCCAGCAGCTCTAACTACGAGCAGTACTTC
TRBJ2-1 TRBV20-1 many TRBD2 CSARGLAGEVGYNEQFF TGCAGTGCTAGGGGACTAGCGGGAGAGGTCGGCTACAATGAGCAGTTCTTC
TRBJ2-5 TRBV20-1 many . CSARDKGEVTQYF TGCAGTGCTAGAGATAAGGGAGAGGTGACCCAGTACTTC
TRBJ2-7 TRBV4-3 . TRBD1 CASSQDPGTGGQSGEQYF TGCGCCAGCAGCCAAGACCCCGGGACAGGGGGCCAATCAGGCGAGCAGTACTTC
TRBJ2-2 TRBV20-1 many . CSAQKVVGWTGELFF TGCAGTGCACAAAAAGTCGTCGGTTGGACCGGGGAGCTGTTTTTT
TRBJ2-2 TRBV12-3/TRBV12-4 many . CASRASDGLRKGQNTGELFF TGTGCCAGCAGAGCTAGCGATGGGCTCAGAAAGGGCCAGAACACCGGGGAGCTGTTTTTT
TRBJ1-1 TRBV5-1 many TRBD1 CASSFADRGPKEEAFF TGCGCCAGCAGCTTTGCGGACAGGGGGCCCAAGGAAGAAGCTTTCTTT
TRBJ2-3 TRBV4-1 few . CASSQAGAGDTQYF TGCGCCAGCAGCCAAGCAGGGGCCGGAGATACGCAGTATTTT
TRBJ2-1 TRBV20-1 few . CSARGLQDNEQFF TGCAGTGCTAGAGGTTTACAAGACAATGAGCAGTTCTTC
TRBJ2-3 TRBV15 many TRBD2 CATSGDNPGLAGGSGTDTQYF TGTGCCACCAGCGGGGACAATCCGGGACTAGCGGGAGGAAGCGGCACAGATACGCAGTATTTT
TRBJ2-1 TRBV15 many . CATSRDLGSEQFF TGTGCCACCAGCAGAGATCTTGGGAGTGAGCAGTTCTTC
TRBJ2-3 TRBV3-1 . . CASSQDLNRPSTDTQYF TGTGCCAGCAGCCAAGATCTTAACAGGCCCAGCACAGATACGCAGTATTTT
TRBJ2-7 TRBV12-2 . . CASRPPGGEGEEKSYEQYF TGTGCAAGTCGCCCACCGGGGGGGGAGGGCGAAGAAAAATCCTACGAGCAGTACTTC